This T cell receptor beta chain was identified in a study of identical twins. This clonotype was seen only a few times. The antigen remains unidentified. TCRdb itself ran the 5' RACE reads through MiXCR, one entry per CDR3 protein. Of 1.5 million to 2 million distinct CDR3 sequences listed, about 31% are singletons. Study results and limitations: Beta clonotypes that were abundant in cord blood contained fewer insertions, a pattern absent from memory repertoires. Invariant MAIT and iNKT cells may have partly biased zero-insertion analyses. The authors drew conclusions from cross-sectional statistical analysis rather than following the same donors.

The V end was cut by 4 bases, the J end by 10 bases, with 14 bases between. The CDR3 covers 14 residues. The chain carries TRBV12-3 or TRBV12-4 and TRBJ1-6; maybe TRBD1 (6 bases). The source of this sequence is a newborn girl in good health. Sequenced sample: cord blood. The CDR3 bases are TGTGCCAGCAGTTCCGGGACACAAAGCTCACCCCTCCACTTT. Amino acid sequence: CASSSGTQSSPLHF.